The entry that follows covers one T cell receptor (beta chain) sequence. This clone was seen a single time. Its antigen is not yet known. No much larger clone is present one base from it, and per-base qualities are unavailable. Read against the paper, the sample's time point label means: baseline before first vaccination. The intended sense of this specimen's treatment or condition label: meningococcal conjugate vaccine given as trial control. Vaccinee samples were obtained from the UK trials COV001 and COV002, which included a single-blind randomized controlled phase 2/3 trial of AZD1222 (ChAdOx1 nCoV-19) in healthy adults. For TCRbeta chain sequencing, PBMC samples were collected from trial participants at day 0 and at day 28 after the second dose. The CDR3 regions of human TCRbeta chains were analyzed by immunosequencing. As for the original processing: Repertoire TCRs were matched against a reference library of SARS-CoV-2-specific TCRs generated with the MIRA antigen-specificity platform. Breadth meant the fraction of unique TCRs that were SARS-CoV-2-associated, whereas depth meant the fraction of total T cells that were SARS-CoV-2-associated. Using the MIRA data, every spike-specific TCR was mapped to the spike region that the TCR reacted to and assigned to either a CD4 or a CD8 class. Log10-transformed breadth and depth values were compared by one-way ANOVA with Sidak's multiple comparisons tests. The source is immuneACCESS, and TCRdb retained only in-frame sequences with V and J called. Part of the clones is not carried over; for the studies checked, unresolved V genes explain less than half of this, and the remainder is unexplained. V and J calls and clone size follow that table, whereas D and trimming were derived from the DNA. The sample table shows around 99,000 clones, and roughly 90% are seen once. The ten largest clones add up to roughly 13% of the sample.

From cysteine to phenylalanine, the CDR3 is 13 amino acids long. Kept here is only the CDR3 DNA, which spans 39 bases and is read in frame from base 1. Via the germline V gene, CDR1 is SQVTM and CDR2 ANQGSEA. V drops 4 bases and J drops 2 bases, leaving 12 bases in between. This entry belongs to a study of T cell responses to AZD1222 COVID-19 vaccine (dated by TCRdb to the early 2020s). With respect to the entire study: TCR sequencing was performed for 230 to 250 trial participants, of whom about 210 were given two doses of AZD1222 and some 25 were given two doses of MenACWY control vaccine. Trial participants were enrolled into age subgroups of 18-55, 56-69 and 70-plus years, which contained approximately 150, 30 and 60 TCR-sequenced participants, respectively. The paper's findings and limits, for the study overall: CD4 TCRs associated with the vaccine covered the entire spike protein, and the dominant responses were in regions 160-218 and 743-854. Most participants were white British and females outnumbered males, and the authors suggested that clonal diversity may have been underestimated. No day 14 peak-response samples were available, so repertoires were characterized only after the peak T cell response. In the small 56-69-year group, the increase in depth fell short of significance, most likely because of low power. Conclusions about previously exposed vaccinees are limited because only five or six AZD1222 recipients were SARS-CoV-2 seropositive at baseline. Reportedly, close to half of the unique spike-specific TCRs recognized epitopes lying outside the regions that are mutated in the B.1.351 and B.1.1.7 variants. After two AZD1222 doses, both the breadth and the depth of spike-specific TCRs were significantly higher than at day 0 and than in MenACWY recipients.

The chain joins TRBV29-1 to TRBJ2-7; the D gene is possibly TRBD2, with 7 bases matching. The sample in question was peripheral blood, obtained on day 0 of MenACWY control vaccination. This clonotype originated in an adult in good health. The nucleotide sequence reads as follows: TGCAGCGTTGCTGAGGGGGGGGCCTACGAGCAGTACTTC. It specifies CSVAEGGAYEQYF.